This T cell receptor (beta chain) is from a study of blood T cell repertoires in COVID-19. At the level of the study: The origin of the acute and convalescent COVID-19 samples was the United States, Italy and Spain.

The CDR3 runs to 13 residues. CDR1 and CDR2 (germline): MNHEY, SMNVEV (reference sequence). Deletions cut 7 bases from V and 5 bases from J, with 14 bases between. Original handling: Amplification from reference gene primers served as the basis for estimated nucleated cell counts. The repertoire was sequenced with immunoSEQ multiplex PCR; TCRdb's copy has only in-frame clones and lacks some. V, J and clone size were drawn from that table, and D and trimming were deduced from the DNA. Of about 210,000 clones in the sample, 84% were seen once. The rearrangement joins TRBV27 to TRBJ2-5; the D is unclear. The clonotype comes from a woman of 80 years or more with COVID-19, enrolled during active disease. Sequencing was carried out using peripheral blood. Here the CDR3 DNA reads TGTGCCAGCAAGGCGTCCACGGAGGAGACCCAGTACTTC. This sequence encodes CASKASTEETQYF.